This T cell receptor (beta chain) derives from a study of T cell responses to AZD1222 COVID-19 vaccine. The protocol was immunoSEQ multiplex PCR, while the TCRdb copy is restricted to in-frame clones and leaves out a portion. Of around 140,000 clones listed, about 90% were seen once; the top ten hold about 9.4%. With respect to this clone: The antigen is not known.

Both about-4-week and about-12-week second-dose recipients were combined. The CDR3 sequence is 13 residues long. Germline CDR1 is SNHLY and CDR2 is FYNNEI. V shed 5 bases, J shed 5 bases, and the junction held 4 bases outside the gene matches. Study-wide findings and caveats: Reports say nearly half of spike-specific TCRs go after unmutated variant regions. There were mostly white British donors and more females than males, and clonal diversity was possibly underestimated.

The sequenced sample was peripheral blood, obtained 28 days after the second AZD1222 dose. This sequence originates from an adult who received the AZD1222 COVID-19 vaccine. The J gene is TRBJ1-2, the V gene TRBV2; TRBD1 agrees at 8 bases. For the CDR3, the DNA is TGTGCCAGCAGTACCGACAGGGGATATGGCTACACCTTC. Its protein is CASSTDRGYGYTF.